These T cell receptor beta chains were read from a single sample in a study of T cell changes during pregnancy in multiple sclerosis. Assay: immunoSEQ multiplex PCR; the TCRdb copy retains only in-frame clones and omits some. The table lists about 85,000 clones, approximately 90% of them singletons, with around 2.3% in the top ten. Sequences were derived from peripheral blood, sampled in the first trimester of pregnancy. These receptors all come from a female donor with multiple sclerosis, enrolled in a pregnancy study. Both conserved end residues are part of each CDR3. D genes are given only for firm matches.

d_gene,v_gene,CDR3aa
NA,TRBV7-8,CASSPRSGRTNEKLFF
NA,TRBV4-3,CASSQVPVLRGYNEQFF
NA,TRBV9,CASSVGQVQETQYF
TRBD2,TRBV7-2,CASSLVEASGRARTQYF
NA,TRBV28,CASSLRGYNSPLHF
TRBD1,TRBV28,CASSPLDRGLRTGELFF
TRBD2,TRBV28,CASSLRREGLAAPQYF
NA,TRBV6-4,CASSEEAGRMSEQFF
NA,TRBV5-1,CASSTRQSYEQYF
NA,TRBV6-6,CASSSSRIPLHF
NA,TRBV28,CASSHLGGGQVNYEQYF
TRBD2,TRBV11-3,CASSRSGGLADEQYF
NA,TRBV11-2,CASSWGPDTQYF
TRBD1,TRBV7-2,CASSRPGQGIPYEQYF
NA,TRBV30,CAWTTFGGSRQPQHF
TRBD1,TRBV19,CASSPAGGGINGNTIYF
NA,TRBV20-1,CSAGAGDTQYF
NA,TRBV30,CAWSVPGASNQPQHF
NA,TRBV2,CASSDEDSNQPQHF
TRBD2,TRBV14,CASSQWGGRRNEQFF
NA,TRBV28,CASSINHLSRDTEAFF
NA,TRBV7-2,CASSPLGGEQFF
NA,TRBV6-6,CASSSVAPAEQYF
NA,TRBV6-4,CASSDPSSFEQFF
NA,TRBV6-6,CASSYGDTEAFF
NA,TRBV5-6,CASSLYTGELFF
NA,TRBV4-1,CASSRLPQGLAGELFF
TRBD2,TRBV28,CASSLRTSGSYEQYF
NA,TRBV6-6,CASSYQDEQFF
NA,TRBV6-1,CASRSGQSYEQYF
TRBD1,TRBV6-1,CASSEVPGQGQETQYF
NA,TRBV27,CASSYRRGGYSETQYF
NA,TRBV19,CASSPRGYNTEAFF
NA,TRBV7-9,CASSFRESTEAFF
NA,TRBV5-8,CASSVRGNTEAFF